This T cell receptor (beta chain) was obtained from a study of cytomegalovirus exposure and HLA in healthy donors. Study findings and constraints: An analysis that was carried out later associated some 17,000 TCR beta sequences with HLA alleles at 0.05 false discovery rate. The listing of fewer than 200 TCR beta chains classed them as cytomegalovirus-associated.

This clone occurred a few times. What it binds is not known. The PCR was carried out with 60 Vbeta primers and 13 Jbeta primers. Assay: immunoSEQ multiplex PCR; the TCRdb copy retains only in-frame clones and omits some. The data hold 150,000 to 200,000 clones, with roughly 13% observed a single time. V shed 3 bases and J 4 bases; nucleotides not matched to a gene: 5. The CDR3 is made up of 14 amino acids. From germline, CDR1 is SGHTA and CDR2 FQGNSA. Material: PBMCs. The chain joins TRBV7-2 to TRBJ2-7; 8 nucleotides line up with TRBD2. The source is a man aged 45 to 65 in good health and CMV-seropositive. CDR3 sequence reads: CASSFRREGYEQYF. CDR3 sequence (DNA): TGTGCCAGCAGCTTCCGACGGGAGGGGTACGAGCAGTACTTC.